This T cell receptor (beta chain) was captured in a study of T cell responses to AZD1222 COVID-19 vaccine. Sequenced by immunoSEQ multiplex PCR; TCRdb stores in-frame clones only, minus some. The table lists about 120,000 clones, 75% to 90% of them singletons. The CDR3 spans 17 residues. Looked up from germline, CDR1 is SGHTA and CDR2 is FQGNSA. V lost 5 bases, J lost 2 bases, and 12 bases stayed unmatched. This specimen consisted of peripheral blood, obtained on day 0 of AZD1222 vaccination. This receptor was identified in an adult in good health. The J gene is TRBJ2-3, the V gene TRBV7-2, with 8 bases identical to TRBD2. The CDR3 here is CASSSRLATYITDTQYF. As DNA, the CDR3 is TGTGCCAGCAGCAGTCGACTAGCGACTTATATCACAGATACGCAGTATTTT. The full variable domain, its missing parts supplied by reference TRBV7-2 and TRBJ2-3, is GAGVSQSPSNKVTEKGKDVELRCDPISGHTALYWYRQSLGQGLEFLIYFQGNSAPDKSGLPSDRFSAERTGGSVSTLTIQRTQQEDSAVYLCASSSRLATYITDTQYFGPGTRLTVL.